Shown below are 25 T cell receptor beta chains from a single sample sequenced in a study of T cell responses to AZD1222 COVID-19 vaccine. The protocol was immunoSEQ multiplex PCR, while the TCRdb copy is restricted to in-frame clones and leaves out a portion. Here the sample spans roughly 180,000 clones, approximately 90% being singletons. Sequenced here: peripheral blood, sampled 28 days after the second AZD1222 dose. All receptors come from an adult who received the AZD1222 COVID-19 vaccine.

The chain is built from TRBV14 and TRBJ1-1; no firm D call. The CDR3 is 16 amino acids. The germline gives CDR1 SGHDN, CDR2 FVKESK. Trimming left V 0 bases short and J 0 bases short, with 11 bases between. As DNA, the CDR3 is TGTGCCAGCAGCCAAGAGGGCCGACCCCTGAACACTGAAGCTTTCTTT. This encodes CASSQEGRPLNTEAFF.

The chain couples TRBV10-2 to TRBJ2-1, with TRBD2 identical over 10 bases. V was pared by 9 bases and J by 1 base, with 9 bases of the junction left unmatched. Germline V gene data show CDR1 as WSHSY and CDR2 as SAAADI. The CDR3 is made up of 16 amino acids. The CDR3 sequence: CASDNLAGESYNEQFF. CDR3 DNA sequence: TGCGCCAGTGATAACCTAGCGGGGGAGTCCTACAATGAGCAGTTCTTC.

The chain carries TRBV29-1 and TRBJ1-1, with D possibly TRBD1 on 5 matching bases. The CDR3 totals 11 residues. Germline V gives CDR1 SQVTM, CDR2 ANQGSEA. V lost 7 bases and J 10 bases, leaving 16 bases between the germline ends. The CDR3 here is CSARAGRGAFF. CDR3 DNA sequence: TGCAGCGCTCGGGCAGGGCGGGGAGCTTTCTTT.

The chain uses TRBV7-2 and TRBJ2-5, with a possible D match to TRBD1 (6 bases). CDR3 length equals 14 residues. Trimming cost V 5 bases and J 5 bases, with 15 bases left between them. Looked up from germline, CDR1 is SGHTA and CDR2 is FQGNSA. The chain's CDR3 is CASSRLGAWETQYF. The CDR3 bases are TGTGCCAGCAGCCGGTTGGGGGCTTGGGAGACCCAGTACTTC. The full variable domain, in which reference TRBV7-2 and TRBJ2-5 provide the parts outside the CDR3, is GAGVSQSPSNKVTEKGKDVELRCDPISGHTALYWYRQSLGQGLEFLIYFQGNSAPDKSGLPSDRFSAERTGGSVSTLTIQRTQQEDSAVYLCASSRLGAWETQYFGPGTRLLVL.

The chain employs TRBV7-2 and TRBJ1-2; a possible D gene is TRBD1 (6 bases). The germline V and J ends were trimmed by 5 bases and 7 bases, with 14 bases remaining between them. CDR1 and CDR2 (germline): SGHTA, FQGNSA. The CDR3 is 13 residues long. In nucleotides, the CDR3 is TGTGCCAGCAGCCTTGGGGGCGCCTCTGGCTACACCTTC. Translated, it gives CASSLGGASGYTF.

This chain links TRBV5-4 with TRBJ1-5, with a tentative D call TRBD1 (5 bases). V lost 4 bases, J lost 3 bases, and 14 bases lay in between. Germline CDR1 SGHNT, CDR2 YYREEE (reference sequence). The CDR3 contains 15 residues. CDR3 residues: CASSPTARVNQPQHF. DNA of the CDR3: TGTGCCAGCAGCCCGACAGCAAGGGTCAATCAGCCCCAGCATTTT.

The chain combines TRBV29-1 with TRBJ2-4; maybe TRBD1 (6 bases). The CDR3 covers 14 residues. V was clipped by 4 bases and J by 10 bases, with 20 bases between them. Germline loops: CDR1 SQVTM, CDR2 ANQGSEA. The CDR3 is CSVVSGQLGTIQYF. The CDR3, as DNA: TGCAGCGTTGTGTCAGGACAGCTTGGGACGATTCAGTACTTC.

The chain is built from TRBV7-2 and TRBJ1-3; no reliable D call. Germline lookup yields CDR1 SGHTA and CDR2 FQGNSA. CDR3 size: 16 residues. Trimming pared 2 bases from V and 3 bases from J, leaving 14 bases between. The CDR3 sequence is CASSLSGKGGGNTIYF. In DNA form, the CDR3 reads TGTGCCAGCAGCTTATCGGGGAAGGGTGGTGGAAACACCATATATTTT.

This chain joins TRBV7-9 and TRBJ1-1; 7 bases line up with TRBD1. Per the germline V gene, CDR1 is SEHNR and CDR2 is FQNEAQ (reference sequence). The trim removed 5 bases at V and 1 base at J, leaving 7 bases unmatched. This CDR3 has 15 amino acids. The CDR3 DNA reads TGTGCCAGCAGCCCAACAGGGGTCGGGAACACTGAAGCTTTCTTT. Its protein is CASSPTGVGNTEAFF.

CDR3 region: CASSPSRTPSQGYTF. Written as DNA, the CDR3 is TGTGCCAGCAGCCCCTCTCGGACACCTAGTCAGGGCTACACCTTC. The V gene is TRBV11-3, the J gene TRBJ1-2, with a weak D call TRBD1 (5 bases). CDR3 length: 15 amino acids. With 5 bases removed from V and 8 bases from J, the gap between germline ends came to 21 bases. CDR1 SGHNT and CDR2 YENEEA come from the germline V gene.

The chain combines TRBV28 with TRBJ2-1; 15 bases agree with TRBD2. With 4 bases clipped from V and 9 bases from J, the junction kept 7 bases outside the gene matches. The CDR3 covers 16 residues. Per germline, CDR1 MDHEN and CDR2 SYDVKM. The CDR3 loop reads CASSWPGLAGGGEQFF. CDR3 sequence (DNA): TGTGCCAGCAGTTGGCCGGGACTAGCGGGAGGTGGTGAGCAGTTCTTC.

This chain connects TRBV5-8 to TRBJ1-2; D unresolved. Germline V gene sequence: CDR1 SGHTS, CDR2 YDEGEE. CDR3 size: 12 residues. Trimming took 4 bases from V and 2 from J, leaving 6 bases between them. CDR3 coding DNA: TGTGCCAGCAGCCGAGGGAACTATGGCTACACCTTC. Translation gives CASSRGNYGYTF.

The chain has TRBV11-3 and TRBJ2-2, with unresolved D. Deletions cut 7 bases from V and 2 bases from J, with 11 bases between. Per the germline V gene, CDR1 is SGHNT and CDR2 is YENEEA. This CDR3 has 14 amino acids. The CDR3 region has the DNA TGTGCCAGCACCCCCGTGGTCAACACCGGGGAGCTGTTTTTT. Its translation is CASTPVVNTGELFF.

The rearrangement joins TRBV4-3 to TRBJ2-7; 9 bases align to TRBD2. Trimming removed 1 base from V and 0 bases from J; junction bases left unmatched: 10. The CDR3 is 18 residues long. CDR1 and CDR2 from the germline V gene are LGHNA and YSLEER. The DNA of the CDR3 is TGCGCCAGCAGCCAAGGCCTAGCGGGGACTGCGCCCTCCTACGAGCAGTACTTC. Its protein is CASSQGLAGTAPSYEQYF.

This CDR3 is CASSQGGTGGGYTF. CDR3 nucleotides: TGTGCCAGCAGCCAAGGGGGAACAGGGGGTGGCTACACCTTC. V gene TRBV3-1 (or the pseudogene TRBV3-2) combines with J gene TRBJ1-2, with 8 bases fitting TRBD1. J gave up 7 bases and V 1 base, and 5 bases lay outside the gene matches. Looked up from germline, CDR1 is LGHDT and CDR2 is YNNKEL (reference sequence). The CDR3 is 14 residues long.

The rearrangement uses TRBV9 and TRBJ2-7, with D possibly being TRBD1 (7 bases). The CDR3 is 16 amino acids. CDR1 and CDR2 from the germline V gene are SGDLS and YYNGEE. Trimming removed 4 bases from V and 4 bases from J, with 21 bases in between. The CDR3 here is CASSTEEGAGMYEQYF. Here the CDR3 DNA reads TGTGCCAGCAGCACTGAGGAGGGGGCAGGGATGTACGAGCAGTACTTC.

V is TRBV6-4 and J is TRBJ2-3; the match to TRBD2 covers 9 bases. The CDR3 extends over 16 amino acids. CDR1 and CDR2 from the germline V gene are MRHNA and SNTAGT. Trimming took 5 bases from V and 0 from J; bases not matched to a gene: 6. CDR3 region: CASSPTSGGSTDTQYF. CDR3 DNA sequence: TGTGCCAGCAGTCCGACTAGCGGAGGCAGCACAGATACGCAGTATTTT.

This chain links TRBV5-1 with TRBJ1-1, with D hard to call. Trimming removed 3 bases at V and 7 bases at J, with 10 bases between. The CDR3 sequence is 12 residues long. Per germline, CDR1 SGHRS and CDR2 YFSETQ. In DNA, the CDR3 is TGCGCCAGCAGCTCGGAGGACGGTGAAGCTTTCTTT. Amino acid sequence: CASSSEDGEAFF. Looking up the rest from reference TRBV5-1 and TRBJ1-1 gives the full variable domain: KAGVTQTPRYLIKTRGQQVTLSCSPISGHRSVSWYQQTPGQGLQFLFEYFSETQRNKGNFPGRFSGRQFSNSRSEMNVSTLELGDSALYLCASSSEDGEAFFGQGTRLTVV.

The J gene is TRBJ2-7, the V gene TRBV9; 9 nucleotides line up with TRBD2. This CDR3 comprises 14 residues. Germline CDR1 and CDR2: SGDLS and YYNGEE. Unmatched junction bases numbered 3, after V lost 1 base and J lost 4 bases. As DNA, the CDR3 is TGTGCCAGCAGCGTAACTAGCGGGCCTTACGAGCAGTACTTC. Translated: CASSVTSGPYEQYF. The full variable domain, its missing parts supplied by reference TRBV9 and TRBJ2-7, is DSGVTQTPKHLITATGQRVTLRCSPRSGDLSVYWYQQSLDQGLQFLIQYYNGEERAKGNILERFSAQQFPDLHSELNLSSLELGDSALYFCASSVTSGPYEQYFGPGTRLTVT.

This clone was counted a single time. The genes are TRBV5-1 and TRBJ2-7; 7 bases match TRBD1. CDR1 and CDR2 from the germline V gene are SGHRS and YFSETQ. There are 14 residues in the CDR3. V trimming: 4 bases; J trimming: 1 base; junction bases outside the gene matches: 5. The CDR3 loop reads CASSAPGQSYEQYF. In nucleotides, the CDR3 is TGCGCCAGCAGCGCGCCGGGACAGTCCTACGAGCAGTACTTC.

This chain connects TRBV11-3 to TRBJ2-1, with 11 bases aligning to TRBD2. Germline V gene lookup returns CDR1 SGHNT and CDR2 YENEEA. This CDR3 spans 16 amino acids. The V and J ends lost 4 bases and 7 bases, in that order; junction bases with no gene match: 9. CDR3 nucleotides: TGTGCCAGCAGCTCCTTTAGCGGGAGGGCCGGGAATGAGCAGTTCTTC. The encoded protein is CASSSFSGRAGNEQFF.

The V and J genes are TRBV11-2 and TRBJ2-3, with 9 bases fitting TRBD2. The CDR3 extends over 16 amino acids. Germline V gives CDR1 SGHAT, CDR2 FQNNGV. J lost 6 bases, V lost 2 bases, and 9 bases had no gene match. CDR3 coding DNA: TGTGCCAGCAGCTTATACCGGCGGGAGGGCCTGGATACGCAGTATTTT. This sequence encodes CASSLYRREGLDTQYF.

The chain joins TRBV19 to TRBJ1-2; a possible D gene is TRBD1 (6 bases). CDR3 length: 13 residues. Trimming removed 6 bases at V and 4 bases at J, with 12 bases between. In germline, CDR1 is LNHDA, CDR2 SQIVND (reference sequence). CDR3 loop: CASRVGHLYGYTF. In DNA form, the CDR3 reads TGTGCCAGTAGGGTGGGACACCTCTATGGCTACACCTTC.

The chain combines TRBV7-9 with TRBJ2-3; 8 nucleotides align to TRBD2. CDR3 size: 15 residues. The V and J ends lost 2 bases and 4 bases, in that order; junction bases with no gene match: 5. The germline V gene encodes CDR1 SEHNR and CDR2 FQNEAQ (reference sequence). CDR3 protein: CASSLSSGWSDTQYF. The DNA for the CDR3 is TGTGCCAGCAGCTTATCTAGCGGGTGGTCAGATACGCAGTATTTT.

V gene TRBV28 combines with J gene TRBJ2-5; D might be TRBD2 (5 bases). Germline CDR1 and CDR2: MDHEN and SYDVKM. The V end was cut by 4 bases, the J end by 5 bases, with 17 bases between. CDR3 size: 15 residues. This CDR3 reads CASSSLRAGAETQYF. The CDR3 region has the DNA TGTGCCAGCAGTTCCCTGAGGGCGGGCGCGGAGACCCAGTACTTC.